This section outlines one TCR beta chain sequence together with its context. The germline gives CDR1 SGDLS, CDR2 YYNGEE. This CDR3 has 11 amino acids. Trimming took off 4 bases at V and 7 bases at J, with 5 bases between the two ends. TCRdb's table, derived via immunoSEQ multiplex PCR, lists solely in-frame clones and lacks some. The sample gives approximately 29,000 clones, around 80% of which show up once; 15% to 20% is in the top ten. The sample belongs to a study of PD-1 blockade in classical Hodgkin lymphoma. Indicated time point: cycle 4 day 1 (C4D1), after more than 5 weeks of nivolumab. All patients relapsed after autologous stem cell transplantation, and brentuximab vedotin exposure varied.

The chain recombines TRBV9 with TRBJ2-2; the D is unclear. The sample consisted of peripheral blood mononuclear cells (PBMCs), taken before the fourth cycle of nivolumab. This receptor was obtained from a human donor with classical Hodgkin lymphoma. In DNA form, the CDR3 reads TGTGCCAGCAGCTCAGGCGGGGAGCTGTTTTTT. The encoded protein is CASSSGGELFF.